The clone carrying this TCR beta chain was detected a few times. What it binds is not known. V was pared by 1 base and J by 8 bases, with 12 bases between. Germline CDR1 and CDR2: SGHTA and FQGNSA. The CDR3 is 14 residues long. This sample is drawn from a study of T cells after yellow fever vaccination. Study outcomes and limitations: High-abundance clonotypes from the bulk population could contaminate FACS-sorted repertoires.

TCRdb passed the 5' RACE reads through MiXCR, listing each CDR3 protein once. The table records 200,000 to 300,000 distinct CDR3 sequences, around 13% of them present only once. This clonotype was obtained from a man aged 25 to 40 who received the YFV17D yellow fever vaccine. The specimen was CD4+ T cells sorted from PBMCs, collected 45 days after the yellow fever booster vaccination. The chain links TRBV7-2 to TRBJ2-1; possibly TRBD2 for D (5 bases). The CDR3 nucleotides are TGTGCCAGCAGCTTAGTGAGCCGAGGGCATGAGCAGTTCTTC. Translation gives CASSLVSRGHEQFF.